This T cell receptor (beta chain) was sequenced in a study of blood T cell repertoires in COVID-19. Study context: Sample material is recorded as cDNA or gDNA derived from T cells, B-cell-depleted T cells, or PBMCs.

The germline CDR1 and CDR2 sequences are SNHLY and FYNNEI. This CDR3 has 16 residues. Trimming left V 7 bases short and J 2 bases short, with 21 bases between. Original data processing: Using reference gene primer amplification, nucleated cell counts were estimated. Libraries were prepared by immunoSEQ multiplex PCR; TCRdb keeps only in-frame clonotypes and omits some of them. V, J and clone size are those of that table, while D and trimming were read from the DNA. The table lists more than 250,000 clones, over 70% of them singletons. Specimen: peripheral blood. The gene calls are TRBV2 and TRBJ2-7; a possible D gene is TRBD2 (6 bases). This receptor was identified in a human donor in a cohort sampled during active COVID-19. CDR3 DNA sequence: TGTGCCAGCACCCCCCCAAGGAGCGGGCTTACCTACGAGCAGTACTTC. This encodes CASTPPRSGLTYEQYF.